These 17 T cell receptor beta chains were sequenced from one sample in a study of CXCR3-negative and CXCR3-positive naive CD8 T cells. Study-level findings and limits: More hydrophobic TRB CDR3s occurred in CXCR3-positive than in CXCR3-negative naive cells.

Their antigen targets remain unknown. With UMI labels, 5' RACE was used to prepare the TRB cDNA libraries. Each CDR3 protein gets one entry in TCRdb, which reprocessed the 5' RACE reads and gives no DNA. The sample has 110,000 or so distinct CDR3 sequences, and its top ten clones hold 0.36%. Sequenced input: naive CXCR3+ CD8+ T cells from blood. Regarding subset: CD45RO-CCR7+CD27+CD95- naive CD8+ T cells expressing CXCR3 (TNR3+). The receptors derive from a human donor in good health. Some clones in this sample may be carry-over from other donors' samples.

The CDR3 is CSVVSGDGTQYF. The gene calls are TRBV20-1 and TRBJ2-3; lacking DNA, the TRBD1 call made by TCRdb goes unchecked. The germline gives CDR1 DFQATT, CDR2 SNEGSKA (reference sequence). The CDR3 consists of 12 residues.

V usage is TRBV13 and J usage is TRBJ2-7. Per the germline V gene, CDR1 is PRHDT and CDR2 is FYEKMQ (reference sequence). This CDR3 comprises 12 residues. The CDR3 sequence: CASSPRPYEQYF.

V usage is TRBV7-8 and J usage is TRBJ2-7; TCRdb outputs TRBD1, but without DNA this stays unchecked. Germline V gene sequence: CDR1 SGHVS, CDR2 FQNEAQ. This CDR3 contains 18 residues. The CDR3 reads CASSLSGNLRGSSYEQYF.

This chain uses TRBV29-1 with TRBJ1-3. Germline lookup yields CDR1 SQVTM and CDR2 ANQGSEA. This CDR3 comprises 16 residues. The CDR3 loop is CSVALYLDKAGNTIYF.

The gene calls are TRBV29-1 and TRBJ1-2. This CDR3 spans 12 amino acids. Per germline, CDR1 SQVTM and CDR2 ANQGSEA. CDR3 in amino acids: CSVVGLLGFHTF.

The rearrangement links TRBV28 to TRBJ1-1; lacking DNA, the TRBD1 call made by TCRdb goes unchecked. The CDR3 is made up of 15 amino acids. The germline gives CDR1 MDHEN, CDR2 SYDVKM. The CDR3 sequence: CASSSTVRTNTEAFF.

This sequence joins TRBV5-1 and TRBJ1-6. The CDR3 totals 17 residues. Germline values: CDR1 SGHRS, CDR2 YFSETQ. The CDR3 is CASSLEQLSSYNSPLHF.

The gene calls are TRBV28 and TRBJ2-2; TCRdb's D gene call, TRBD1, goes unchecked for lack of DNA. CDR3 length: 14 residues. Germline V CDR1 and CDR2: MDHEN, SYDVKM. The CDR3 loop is CASSFFSGGRELFF.

The CDR3: CSVDEGNPYNEQFF. The chain links TRBV29-1 to TRBJ2-1. The CDR3 consists of 14 residues. Germline V gives CDR1 SQVTM, CDR2 ANQGSEA.

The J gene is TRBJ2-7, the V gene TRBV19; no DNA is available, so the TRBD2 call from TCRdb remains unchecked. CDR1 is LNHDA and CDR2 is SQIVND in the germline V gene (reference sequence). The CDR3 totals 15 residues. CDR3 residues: CASSISGPTHYEQYF.

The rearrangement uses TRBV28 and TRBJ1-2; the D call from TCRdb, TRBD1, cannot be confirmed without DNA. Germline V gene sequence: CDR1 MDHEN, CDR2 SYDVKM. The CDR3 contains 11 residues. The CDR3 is CASSEAAGYTF.

The CDR3 sequence is CASSLLGQGSMQETQYF. The V and J genes are TRBV5-1 and TRBJ2-5; there is no DNA to check the TCRdb D call of TRBD1. This CDR3 comprises 17 residues. Germline loops: CDR1 SGHRS, CDR2 YFSETQ.

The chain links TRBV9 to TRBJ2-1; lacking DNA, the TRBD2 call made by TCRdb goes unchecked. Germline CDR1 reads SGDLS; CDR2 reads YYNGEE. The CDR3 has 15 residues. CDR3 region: CASSVGSSGYNEQFF.

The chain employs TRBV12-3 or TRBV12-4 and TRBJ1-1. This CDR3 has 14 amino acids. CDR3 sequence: CASSLVSGSTEAFF.

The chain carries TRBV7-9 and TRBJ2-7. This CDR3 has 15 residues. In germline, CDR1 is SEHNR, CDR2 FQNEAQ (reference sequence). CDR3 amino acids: CASSLGTSYNHEQYF.

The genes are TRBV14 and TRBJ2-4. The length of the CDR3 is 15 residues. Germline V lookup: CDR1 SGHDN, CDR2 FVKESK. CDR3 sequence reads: CASSPEFVAKNIQYF.

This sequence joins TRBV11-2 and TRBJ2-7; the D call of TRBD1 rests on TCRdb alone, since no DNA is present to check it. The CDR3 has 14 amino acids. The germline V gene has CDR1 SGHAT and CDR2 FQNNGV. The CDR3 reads CASRTWTGDYEQYF.